The entry below describes one TCR beta chain. Its specificity is not known. The entry originates in a study of OX40 agonist ivuxolimab in advanced cancers. Study at large: Head and neck, renal cell, melanoma or hepatocellular carcinoma were the cancers that dose-escalation patients had.

Produced via immunoSEQ multiplex PCR; TCRdb's table is partial and in-frame only. Of over 85,000 clones listed, roughly 80% were seen once; the top ten hold roughly 1.1%. Anyone with autoimmune disease history or systemic immunosuppression was excluded. General study points: Dosing at 0.1 to 3.0 mg/kg was accompanied by clonal expansion of CD4+ and CD8+ blood T cells by week 6. In the expanded peripheral T cells, antigen specificity was never determined.

The material was CD4+ or CD8+ T cells sorted from blood, obtained in a trial of the OX40 agonist ivuxolimab. The clonotype comes from an adult with an advanced solid tumor such as melanoma, head and neck, liver or kidney cancer.

The CDR3 loop reads CASSQAGNYGYTF. CDR3 nucleotides: TGTGCCAGCAGCCAAGCCGGGAACTATGGCTACACCTTC. The rearrangement links TRBV4-2 to TRBJ1-2; D remains unclear. Trimming cost V 1 base and J 2 bases, with 5 bases left between them. CDR3 length: 13 residues. Germline V gene lookup returns CDR1 LGHNA and CDR2 YNFKEQ.